Following are 28 T cell receptor beta chains from one sample sequenced in a study of cytomegalovirus exposure and HLA in healthy donors. PCR was performed using 60 Vbeta and 13 Jbeta primers. Measured with immunoSEQ multiplex PCR; TCRdb has only the in-frame clones, and not every one. Among over 110,000 clones, roughly 80% were seen once, and the ten largest hold roughly 4.5%. Sequencing was done on a sample of PBMCs. Receptors were obtained from a man aged 40-49 years in good health and CMV-seronegative.

The sample holds one count of this clone. The chain joins TRBV7-8 to TRBJ1-2; a possible D gene is TRBD1 (5 bases). Germline loops: CDR1 SGHVS, CDR2 FQNEAQ. Trimming stripped 1 base from V and 4 bases from J, with 13 bases between. This CDR3 contains 15 residues. CDR3 sequence reads: CASSLEEGPIYGYTF. Here the CDR3 DNA reads TGTGCCAGCAGCTTAGAGGAGGGGCCGATCTATGGCTACACCTTC. Combining the CDR3 with reference TRBV7-8 and TRBJ1-2 gives the whole variable domain GAGVSQSPRYKVAKRGQDVALRCDPISGHVSLFWYQQALGQGPEFLTYFQNEAQLDKSGLPSDRFFAERPEGSVSTLKIQRTQQEDSAVYLCASSLEEGPIYGYTFGSGTRLTVV.

The chain's CDR3 is CASSSGLTQHF. Written as DNA, the CDR3 is TGTGCCAGCAGCTCCGGTTTGACCCAGCATTTT. J is TRBJ1-5 and V is TRBV7-2; D uncertain. V lost 4 bases to trimming and J lost 11 bases, with 9 bases between them. This CDR3 contains 11 residues. Germline V gives CDR1 SGHTA, CDR2 FQGNSA.

The chain links TRBV5-6 to TRBJ1-1; D may be TRBD1 (5 bases). Trimming cost V 4 bases and J 5 bases, with 18 bases left between them. The germline V gene encodes CDR1 SGHDT and CDR2 YYEEEE. The CDR3 has 15 residues. Here the CDR3 reads CASSQRIGARTEAFF. CDR3 coding DNA: TGTGCCAGCAGCCAAAGAATTGGGGCTCGGACTGAAGCTTTCTTT.

The genes are TRBV7-6 and TRBJ2-2, with D possibly TRBD2 on 6 matching bases. Germline assignment: CDR1 SGHVS and CDR2 FNYEAQ. V lost 5 bases, J lost 2 bases, and 24 bases lay in between. This CDR3 has 19 residues. CDR3 in amino acids: CASSPFFTQGRINTGELFF. DNA for the CDR3: TGTGCCAGCAGCCCGTTTTTTACACAAGGGAGGATAAACACCGGGGAGCTGTTTTTT.

The CDR3 sequence: CASSDWRGVEPTDTQYF. The CDR3 coding sequence is TGTGCCAGCAGTGACTGGCGGGGGGTTGAGCCCACAGATACGCAGTATTTT. V and J are TRBV6-1 and TRBJ2-3; 8 bases align to TRBD2. Germline V lookup: CDR1 MNHNS, CDR2 SASEGT. With 3 bases clipped from V and 2 bases from J, the junction kept 10 bases outside the gene matches. CDR3 size: 17 residues.

This chain connects TRBV10-2 to TRBJ2-7, with 10 bases that match TRBD2. V was clipped by 10 bases and J by 3 bases; unmatched bases: 9. The CDR3 consists of 14 residues. Germline CDR1 is WSHSY and CDR2 is SAAADI. Here the CDR3 DNA reads TGCGCCACCGGGCCCCTAGCGGGGGTCTACGAGCAGTACTTC. This sequence encodes CATGPLAGVYEQYF.

This sequence joins TRBV27 and TRBJ1-5, with TRBD1 as a possible D gene (5 bases). V lost 3 bases, J lost 9 bases, and 18 bases lay in between. Germline V gene data show CDR1 as MNHEY and CDR2 as SMNVEV (reference sequence). CDR3 length equals 15 residues. The CDR3 region is CASSFRVSSRLPQHF. CDR3 nucleotide sequence: TGTGCCAGCAGTTTCAGGGTCTCAAGCAGGCTGCCCCAGCATTTT.

This chain links TRBV5-1 with TRBJ1-2; maybe TRBD1 (6 bases). CDR3 length: 14 residues. With 9 bases removed from V and 4 bases from J, the gap between germline ends came to 19 bases. Germline V gives CDR1 SGHRS, CDR2 YFSETQ. CDR3 sequence reads: CATNRDTGAYGYTF. The CDR3 DNA sequence: TGCGCCACCAACCGGGACACTGGCGCCTATGGCTACACCTTC.

J is TRBJ1-1 and V is TRBV10-3, with D possibly matching TRBD1 (5 bases). Per germline, CDR1 ENHRY and CDR2 SYGVKD. CDR3 length: 11 amino acids. V was trimmed by 10 bases and J by 4 bases, leaving 10 bases between them. CDR3 in amino acids: CATSGGTEAFF. The CDR3 region has the DNA TGTGCCACTAGCGGGGGCACTGAAGCTTTCTTT.

The chain uses TRBV5-1 and TRBJ2-5; no reliable D call. The CDR3 runs to 13 residues. V gave up 0 bases and J gave up 3 bases, with 6 bases separating them. The germline gives CDR1 SGHRS, CDR2 YFSETQ. The CDR3 DNA reads as TGCGCCAGCAGCTTGGGGGCAGAAGAGACCCAGTACTTC. It translates to CASSLGAEETQYF.

The chain recombines TRBV5-5 with TRBJ2-3, with 14 bases fitting TRBD2. The junction had 12 bases not matched to a gene; V was cut back by 7 bases and J by 5 bases. The CDR3 sequence is 17 residues long. CDR1 is SGHKS, CDR2 YYEKEE, per germline (reference sequence). CDR3 nucleotide sequence: TGTGCCAGCCGACTAGCGGGGGGGCACAGAGTGAAAGATACGCAGTATTTT. Its translation is CASRLAGGHRVKDTQYF.

This chain connects TRBV6-4 to TRBJ1-1; D is uncertain. The V end was cut by 3 bases, the J end by 5 bases, with 10 bases between. The CDR3 is 13 amino acids. Germline CDR1 and CDR2: MRHNA and SNTAGT. This chain's CDR3 is CASSENPRTEAFF. The CDR3 region has the DNA TGTGCCAGCAGTGAAAATCCGAGGACTGAAGCTTTCTTT.

The chain couples TRBV7-2 to TRBJ2-7; D is unclear. V lost 5 bases and J lost 6, with 11 bases in between. The CDR3 is 12 amino acids. CDR1 and CDR2 from the germline V gene are SGHTA and FQGNSA. CDR3 protein: CASSDTIGEQYF. The CDR3 nucleotides are TGTGCCAGCAGCGATACTATAGGCGAGCAGTACTTC.

The gene calls are TRBV7-9 and TRBJ2-7; D not resolved. The V end lost 4 bases, the J end lost 3 bases, and 4 bases lay between the germline ends. This CDR3 region has 11 residues. CDR1 SEHNR and CDR2 FQNEAQ come from the germline V gene (reference sequence). The CDR3 spells CASSSYYEQYF. CDR3 nucleotides: TGTGCCAGCAGCTCCTACTACGAGCAGTACTTC.

The chain recombines TRBV2 with TRBJ1-5, with D possibly TRBD1 on 5 matching bases. The CDR3 runs 14 residues. Germline V gene lookup returns CDR1 SNHLY and CDR2 FYNNEI. The V gene lost 9 bases and the J gene lost 2 bases, with 14 bases spanning the gap. The CDR3 is CASRQNYGNQPQHF. The CDR3 bases are TGTGCCAGTCGACAGAATTATGGCAATCAGCCCCAGCATTTT. Filled out from reference TRBV2 and TRBJ1-5, the complete variable domain reads EPEVTQTPSHQVTQMGQEVILRCVPISNHLYFYWYRQILGQKVEFLVSFYNNEISEKSEIFDDQFSVERPDGSNFTLKIRSTKLEDSAMYFCASRQNYGNQPQHFGDGTRLSIL.

This clone was counted a few times. This chain uses TRBV9 with TRBJ2-3; 13 bases line up with TRBD2. Germline V gene sequence: CDR1 SGDLS, CDR2 YYNGEE. The V gene end was trimmed by 3 bases and the J gene end by 4 bases; junction bases not matched to a gene: 5. The CDR3 runs to 16 residues. The CDR3 loop is CASSARLAGGPDTQYF. The CDR3 nucleotides read TGTGCCAGCAGCGCCCGACTAGCGGGGGGCCCAGATACGCAGTATTTT.

The DNA of the CDR3 is TGCGCCAGCAGCTTGTCCGGGACTAGTAGCGAGCAGTACTTC. Amino acid sequence: CASSLSGTSSEQYF. V is TRBV5-1 and J is TRBJ2-7, with TRBD2 identical over 8 bases. The J segment lost 6 bases and the V segment lost 1 base, leaving 6 bases of the junction unmatched. The CDR3 is made up of 14 amino acids. The germline gives CDR1 SGHRS, CDR2 YFSETQ.

The chain has TRBV29-1 and TRBJ1-2; D is undetermined. The CDR3 sequence is 14 residues long. Germline V lookup: CDR1 SQVTM, CDR2 ANQGSEA. V was pared by 8 bases and J by 5 bases, with 21 bases between. The CDR3 DNA reads TGCAGCTCTCTTGAGGCGGGGAAGAGTTATGGCTACACCTTC. Protein: CSSLEAGKSYGYTF.

In DNA, the CDR3 is TGTGCCAGAAGCTTGGGTGACAGCAACTTATCACCGGCCTCCTACAATGAGCAGTTCTTC. Its protein product is CARSLGDSNLSPASYNEQFF. The chain links TRBV5-3 to TRBJ2-1; D might be TRBD1 (5 bases). TRBV5-3 is known as an ORF, though its function is uncertain. V lost 0 bases to trimming and J lost 0 bases, with 22 bases between them. There are 20 residues in the CDR3.

This chain connects TRBV7-8 to TRBJ1-1, with D maybe TRBD1 (5 bases). The germline V gene has CDR1 SGHVS and CDR2 FQNEAQ. Trimming stripped 1 base from V and 8 bases from J, with 8 bases between. CDR3 length: 12 amino acids. The CDR3 DNA reads TGTGCCAGCAGCTTAGGGGGCGGAGAAGCTTTCTTT. Its translation is CASSLGGGEAFF.

This clone appeared once. The chain carries TRBV28 and TRBJ2-3, with 10 bases identical to TRBD1. Germline V gene sequence: CDR1 MDHEN, CDR2 SYDVKM. The ends lost 5 bases at V and 3 bases at J; junction bases unmatched: 8. This CDR3 has 16 residues. CDR3 region: CASSPWDRGLTDTQYF. The CDR3 nucleotides are TGTGCCAGCAGTCCCTGGGACAGGGGTTTGACAGATACGCAGTATTTT.

The chain employs TRBV7-2 and TRBJ1-4; the D is unclear. Trimming left V 4 bases short and J 12 bases short, with 15 bases between. The germline gives CDR1 SGHTA, CDR2 FQGNSA. The CDR3 is 13 amino acids. CDR3 protein: CASSYWSPRELFF. CDR3 DNA: TGTGCCAGCAGCTACTGGTCCCCGAGAGAACTGTTTTTT.

V and J are TRBV20-1 and TRBJ2-1, with D uncertain. Trimming stripped 3 bases from V and 5 bases from J, with 2 bases between. The CDR3 spans 10 residues. Germline CDR1 and CDR2: DFQATT and SNEGSKA (reference sequence). The chain's CDR3 is CSASNNEQFF. Written as DNA, the CDR3 is TGCAGTGCTAGTAACAATGAGCAGTTCTTC.

The chain carries TRBV7-2 and TRBJ1-5, with 10 bases matching TRBD1. CDR3 length equals 15 residues. Per germline, CDR1 SGHTA and CDR2 FQGNSA. Losses at the gene ends were 6 bases for V and 3 bases for J; bases not matched to a gene: 5. Here the CDR3 DNA reads TGTGCCAGCAGTCCCGGGACAGGGGTCAATCAGCCCCAGCATTTT. This encodes CASSPGTGVNQPQHF.

The chain employs TRBV9 and TRBJ1-2, with 9 bases that match TRBD1. Germline assignment: CDR1 SGDLS and CDR2 YYNGEE. The CDR3 length is 13 residues. V gave up 4 bases and J gave up 8 bases; unmatched junction bases: 6. CDR3 amino acids: CASSPRDREGYTF. DNA for the CDR3: TGTGCCAGCAGCCCCCGGGACAGGGAGGGCTACACCTTC.

J is TRBJ1-1 and V is TRBV18; 12 nucleotides line up with TRBD1. Germline V gene lookup returns CDR1 KGHSH and CDR2 LQKENI. The CDR3 has 15 residues. V was pared by 5 bases and J by 4 bases, with 5 bases of the junction left unmatched. DNA of the CDR3: TGTGCCAGCTCAGGGACAGGGGGCCTGGTCACTGAAGCTTTCTTT. Its translation is CASSGTGGLVTEAFF. The variable domain in full, with the rest retrieved from reference TRBV18 and TRBJ1-1, is NAGVMQNPRHLVRRRGQEARLRCSPMKGHSHVYWYRQLPEEGLKFMVYLQKENIIDESGMPKERFSAEFPKEGPSILRIQQVVRGDSAAYFCASSGTGGLVTEAFFGQGTRLTVV.

The rearrangement links TRBV7-7 to TRBJ1-4, with TRBD1 as a possible D gene (6 bases). Trimming stripped 5 bases from V and 4 bases from J, with 11 bases between. The germline CDR1 and CDR2 sequences are SSHAT and FNYEAQ (reference sequence). The CDR3 extends over 14 amino acids. CDR3 residues: CASSPGQVNEKLFF. The CDR3 DNA reads as TGTGCCAGCAGCCCGGGACAAGTTAATGAAAAACTGTTTTTT.

V usage is TRBV14 and J usage is TRBJ2-5, with 7 bases identical to TRBD1. The CDR3 loop spans 14 amino acids. Germline trimming cut 3 bases from V and 2 bases from J; bases unmatched to any gene: 3. Germline CDR1 and CDR2: SGHDN and FVKESK. The CDR3 here is CASSHPGQQETQYF. As DNA, the CDR3 is TGTGCCAGCAGCCACCCGGGACAGCAAGAGACCCAGTACTTC.